The T cell receptor (beta chain) described here comes from a study of cytotoxic CD8 clonotypes in ibrutinib-treated CLL. Study at large: After a median of 68 months, 14 patients stayed remitted and some 12 progressed; responses had been partial in around 25 and complete in 2.

Clones were sequenced by immunoSEQ multiplex PCR, and TCRdb holds only the in-frame ones, with some missing. The repertoire holds around 200,000 clones, with 79% as singletons. The ends were cut back, 0 bases at V and 11 bases at J, with 5 bases in the middle. CDR1 LNHNV and CDR2 YYDKDF come from the germline V gene (reference sequence). The CDR3 extends over 12 amino acids. Specimen: PBMCs, collected after 12 months of ibrutinib treatment. The clonotype was recovered from a human donor with chronic lymphocytic leukemia. The chain couples TRBV15 to TRBJ1-6, with D perhaps matching TRBD1 (5 bases). The CDR3 DNA is TGTGCCACCAGCAGAGAGGGGGCACCCCTCCACTTT. As protein: CATSREGAPLHF.